The clone carrying this T cell receptor (beta chain) was recorded at least ten times. The data stem from a study of Graves' ophthalmopathy and Graves' hyperthyroidism. The stable label applied to hyperthyroidism with no ophthalmopathy within 18 months of follow-up. Exclusion criteria comprised other autoimmune diseases, uncontrolled infections, pregnancy or lactation in patients. Reliance was placed on clinical symptoms, serum thyroxine, TRAb, thyroid ultrasound and orbital computed tomography for diagnosis. PBMCs were density-gradient isolated from about 9.6 ml fresh blood. Amplified material comprised TCR beta CDR3 regions derived from RNA transcripts. The authors performed first-round RT-PCR with HTBI primers and then a second-round multiplex PCR. TCRdb re-analysed the multiplex PCR reads in MiXCR, keeping a single row per CDR3 protein. The table includes roughly 350,000 distinct CDR3 sequences, roughly 17% detected once.

CDR1 and CDR2 from the germline V gene are MNHNS and SASEGT. V gave up 4 bases and J gave up 5 bases; unmatched junction bases: 10. This CDR3 region has 15 residues. The source of this sequence is an adult woman with stable Graves' hyperthyroidism. This chain links TRBV6-1 with TRBJ2-7; 8 positions agree with TRBD1. The sample comprised peripheral blood. The CDR3 is CASSGTGRGGNEQYF. CDR3 coding DNA: TGTGCCAGCAGTGGGACAGGGCGCGGAGGGAACGAGCAGTACTTC.